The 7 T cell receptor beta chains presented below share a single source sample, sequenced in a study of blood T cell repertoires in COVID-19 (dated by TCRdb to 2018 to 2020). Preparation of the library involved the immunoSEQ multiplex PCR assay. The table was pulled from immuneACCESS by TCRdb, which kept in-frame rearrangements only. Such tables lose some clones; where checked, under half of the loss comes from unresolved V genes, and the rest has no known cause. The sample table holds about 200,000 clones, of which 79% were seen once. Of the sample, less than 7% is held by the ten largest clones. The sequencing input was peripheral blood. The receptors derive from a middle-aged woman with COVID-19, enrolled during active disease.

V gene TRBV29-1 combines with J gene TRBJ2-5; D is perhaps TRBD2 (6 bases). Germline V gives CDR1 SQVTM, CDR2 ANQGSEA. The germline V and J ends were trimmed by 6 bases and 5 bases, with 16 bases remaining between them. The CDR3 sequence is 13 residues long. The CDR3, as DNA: TGCAGCGTGGGGCGGGATGGAGTTGAGACCCAGTACTTC. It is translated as CSVGRDGVETQYF.

CDR3 sequence reads: CASSQEGLGGYTF. As DNA, the CDR3 is TGCGCCAGCAGCCAGGAGGGGTTGGGGGGCTACACCTTC. J is TRBJ1-2 and V is TRBV4-1; possible D gene TRBD1, 5 bases. The CDR3 length is 13 residues. V shed 3 bases and J shed 8 bases, with 13 bases lying between them. The germline V gene encodes CDR1 MGHRA and CDR2 YSYEKL.

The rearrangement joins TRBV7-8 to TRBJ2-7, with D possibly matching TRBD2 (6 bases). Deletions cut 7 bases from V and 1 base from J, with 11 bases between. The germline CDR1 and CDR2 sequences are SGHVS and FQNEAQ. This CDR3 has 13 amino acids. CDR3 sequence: CASNVGGSYEQYF. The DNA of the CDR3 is TGTGCCAGCAATGTGGGGGGTTCCTACGAGCAGTACTTC.

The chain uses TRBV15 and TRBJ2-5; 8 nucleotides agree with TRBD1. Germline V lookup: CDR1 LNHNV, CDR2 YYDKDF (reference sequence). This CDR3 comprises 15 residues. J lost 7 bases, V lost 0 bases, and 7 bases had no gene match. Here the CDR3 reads CATSRDVGTGATQYF. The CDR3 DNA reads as TGTGCCACCAGCAGAGATGTCGGGACAGGTGCGACCCAGTACTTC.

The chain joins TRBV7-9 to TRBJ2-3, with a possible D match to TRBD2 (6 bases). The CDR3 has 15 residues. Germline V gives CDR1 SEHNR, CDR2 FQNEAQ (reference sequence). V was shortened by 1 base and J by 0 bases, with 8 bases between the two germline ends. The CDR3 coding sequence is TGTGCCAGCAGCTTAGGTAGCGGTAGCACAGATACGCAGTATTTT. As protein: CASSLGSGSTDTQYF. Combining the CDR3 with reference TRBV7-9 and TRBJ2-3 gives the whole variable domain DTGVSQNPRHKITKRGQNVTFRCDPISEHNRLYWYRQTLGQGPEFLTYFQNEAQLEKSRLLSDRFSAERPKGSFSTLEIQRTEQGDSAMYLCASSLGSGSTDTQYFGPGTRLTVL.

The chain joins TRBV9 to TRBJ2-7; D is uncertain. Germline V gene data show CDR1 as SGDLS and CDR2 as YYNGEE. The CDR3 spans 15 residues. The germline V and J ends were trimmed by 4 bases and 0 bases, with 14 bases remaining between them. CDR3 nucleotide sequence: TGTGCCAGCAGCCCCCTCGGAGAAAGCTCCTACGAGCAGTACTTC. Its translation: CASSPLGESSYEQYF.

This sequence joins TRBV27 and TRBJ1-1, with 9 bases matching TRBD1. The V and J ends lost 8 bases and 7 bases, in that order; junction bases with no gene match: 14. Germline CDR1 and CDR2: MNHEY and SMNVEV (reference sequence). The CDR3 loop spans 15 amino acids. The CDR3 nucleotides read TGTGCCAGCCATCCCGGGACAGGGTTTTTCGATGAAGCTTTCTTT. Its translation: CASHPGTGFFDEAFF.